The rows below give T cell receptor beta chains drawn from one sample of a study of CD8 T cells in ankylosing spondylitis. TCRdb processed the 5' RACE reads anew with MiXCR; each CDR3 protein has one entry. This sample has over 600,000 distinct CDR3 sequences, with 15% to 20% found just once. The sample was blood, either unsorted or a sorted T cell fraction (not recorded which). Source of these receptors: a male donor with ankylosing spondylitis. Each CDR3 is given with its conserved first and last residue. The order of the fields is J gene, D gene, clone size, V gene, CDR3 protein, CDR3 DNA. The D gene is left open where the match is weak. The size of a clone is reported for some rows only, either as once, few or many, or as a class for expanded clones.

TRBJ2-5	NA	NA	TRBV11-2	CASSLGGLGRETQYF	TGTGCCAGCAGCTTAGGGGGCCTGGGCCGAGAGACCCAGTACTTC
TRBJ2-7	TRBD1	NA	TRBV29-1	CSAVRDSSYEQYF	TGCAGCGCTGTACGGGACAGCTCCTACGAGCAGTACTTC
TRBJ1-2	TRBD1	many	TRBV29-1	CSVETGDGGYTF	TGCAGCGTTGAGACAGGGGATGGTGGCTACACCTTC
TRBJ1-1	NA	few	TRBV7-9	CASSLDSGDTEAFF	TGTGCCAGCAGCTTAGACTCTGGGGACACTGAAGCTTTCTTT
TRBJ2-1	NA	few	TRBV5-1	CASSTLGTGYNEQFF	TGCGCCAGCAGCACCCTAGGAACGGGATACAATGAGCAGTTCTTC
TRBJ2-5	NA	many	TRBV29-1	CSVEEAGEETQYF	TGCAGCGTTGAAGAGGCAGGGGAAGAGACCCAGTACTTC
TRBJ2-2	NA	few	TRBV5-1	CASSYPPGEPGDTGELFF	TGCGCCAGCAGCTACCCCCCGGGGGAACCAGGGGACACCGGGGAGCTGTTTTTT
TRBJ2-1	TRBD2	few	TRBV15	CATSRTSGPESSYNEQFF	TGTGCCACCAGCAGGACTAGCGGGCCTGAGAGCTCCTACAATGAGCAGTTCTTC
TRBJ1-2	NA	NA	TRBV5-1	CASSPLTVNYGYTF	TGCGCCAGCAGCCCGTTAACGGTTAACTATGGCTACACCTTC
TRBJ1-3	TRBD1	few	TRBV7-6	CASSSTGNGNTIYF	TGTGCCAGCAGCTCGACAGGGAATGGAAACACCATATATTTT
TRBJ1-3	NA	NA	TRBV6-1	CASRPLMGIGNTIYF	TGTGCCAGCAGGCCCCTGATGGGGATAGGAAACACCATATATTTT
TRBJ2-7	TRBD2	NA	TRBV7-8	CASSLEPSGNYEQYF	TGTGCCAGCAGCTTAGAGCCTAGCGGGAACTACGAGCAGTACTTC
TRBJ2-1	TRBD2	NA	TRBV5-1	CASSAATSGRYNEQFF	TGCGCCAGCAGCGCGGCTACTAGCGGGCGCTACAATGAGCAGTTCTTC
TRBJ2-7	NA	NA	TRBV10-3	CAISDSTGRYEQYF	TGTGCCATCAGTGATTCTACTGGACGCTACGAGCAGTACTTC
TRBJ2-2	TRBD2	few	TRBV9	CASSPRSGTSLNTGELFF	TGTGCCAGCAGCCCCCGGAGCGGGACTAGCCTGAACACCGGGGAGCTGTTTTTT
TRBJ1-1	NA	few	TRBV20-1	CSARRSRGRGNTEAFF	TGCAGTGCCCGAAGATCTCGGGGGCGTGGGAACACTGAAGCTTTCTTT
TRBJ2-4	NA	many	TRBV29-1	CSASLTGSRDIQYF	TGCAGCGCCTCTTTAACAGGGTCCAGGGACATTCAGTACTTC
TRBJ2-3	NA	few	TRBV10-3	CAISESSLGTTDTQYF	TGTGCCATCAGTGAATCCTCACTAGGGACCACAGATACGCAGTATTTT
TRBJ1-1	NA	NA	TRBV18	CASSPQAGDLNTEAFF	TGTGCCAGCTCACCACAGGCGGGGGACCTGAACACTGAAGCTTTCTTT
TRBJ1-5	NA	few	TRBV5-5	CASSMDWRLGNQPQHF	TGTGCCAGCAGCATGGATTGGAGGTTGGGCAATCAGCCCCAGCATTTT
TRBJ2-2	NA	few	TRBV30	CAWNFDHTGELFF	TGTGCCTGGAATTTTGACCACACCGGGGAGCTGTTTTTT
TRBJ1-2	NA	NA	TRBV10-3	CAISVEGIVGYTF	TGTGCCATCAGTGTCGAGGGCATAGTGGGCTACACCTTC
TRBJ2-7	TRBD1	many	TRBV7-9	CASSSRDRRDEQYF	TGTGCCAGCAGCTCCCGGGACAGACGTGACGAGCAGTACTTC
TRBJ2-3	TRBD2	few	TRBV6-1	CASSRLAGGSDTQYF	TGTGCCAGCAGTCGACTAGCGGGAGGTTCGGATACGCAGTATTTT
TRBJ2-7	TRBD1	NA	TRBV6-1	CASTQTGAKGYEQYF	TGTGCCAGCACCCAGACAGGGGCCAAGGGCTACGAGCAGTACTTC
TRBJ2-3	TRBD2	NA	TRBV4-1	CASSQDRTSGFTDTQYF	TGCGCCAGCAGCCAAGATAGGACTAGCGGGTTCACAGATACGCAGTATTTT
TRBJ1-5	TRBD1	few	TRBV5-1	CASSLGTGLYQPQHF	TGCGCCAGCAGCTTGGGGACAGGGCTTTATCAGCCCCAGCATTTT
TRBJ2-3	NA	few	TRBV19	CASSMSGSGDTQYF	TGTGCCAGTAGTATGAGCGGGTCCGGAGATACGCAGTATTTT
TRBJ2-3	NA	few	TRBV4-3	CASSQDRPPSPTDTQYF	TGCGCCAGCAGCCAAGATAGGCCGCCATCCCCTACAGATACGCAGTATTTT
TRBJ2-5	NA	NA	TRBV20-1	CSARTDEETQYF	TGCAGTGCTAGGACAGACGAAGAGACCCAGTACTTC
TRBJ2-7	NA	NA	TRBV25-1	CASSVGSNYEQYF	TGTGCCAGCAGTGTGGGAAGCAACTACGAGCAGTACTTC
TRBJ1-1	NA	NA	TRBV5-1	CASSTQAGNTEAFF	TGCGCCAGCTCAACCCAGGCGGGGAACACTGAAGCTTTCTTT
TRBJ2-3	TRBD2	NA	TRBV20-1	CSAYSLAEVYTDTQYF	TGCAGTGCTTATTCACTAGCGGAAGTGTACACAGATACGCAGTATTTT
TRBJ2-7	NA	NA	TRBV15	CATSRGIFVQQYF	TGTGCCACCAGCAGAGGGATTTTTGTACAGCAGTACTTC
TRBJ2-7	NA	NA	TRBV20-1	CSATRGAPSYEQYF	TGCAGTGCCACCCGGGGGGCCCCCTCCTACGAGCAGTACTTC
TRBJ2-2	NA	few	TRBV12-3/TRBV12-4	CASTTWGENTGELFF	TGTGCCAGCACCACGTGGGGGGAAAACACCGGGGAGCTGTTTTTT